This TCR beta chain was recovered during a study of CXCR3-negative and CXCR3-positive naive CD8 T cells. Study in general: Approximately 140 million TRB reads were obtained in total, which works out to about 1.5 +/- 0.3 million per library. Findings and caveats of the study: High diversity, comparable across both naive subsets, contrasted with much lower diversity in memory CD8+ cells. Similar TRBV-TRBJ usage characterized naive CXCR3-negative and CXCR3-positive cells; memory cells differed. Fresh PBMCs were used in most assays, and CXCR3 expression partially decreased after cryopreservation. The study found more hydrophobic TRB CDR3s in CXCR3-positive naive cells than in CXCR3-negative naive cells.

TRB cDNA libraries were made by UMI-labeled 5' RACE. TCRdb re-called the 5' RACE reads; every CDR3 protein appears as one record, without DNA. The table counts under 85,000 distinct CDR3 sequences; 0.7% to 0.8% lies in the top ten. Worth noting for this clonotype: Its antigen remains unidentified.

The CDR3 has 18 amino acids. The germline V gene has CDR1 SGHVT and CDR2 SQSDAQ. This chain links TRBV7-4 with TRBJ1-2; TCRdb returns TRBD1, unconfirmable since there is no DNA. The origin of this receptor is a human donor in good health. Some clones in this sample may be carry-over from other donors' samples. The sequenced sample was naive CXCR3+ CD8+ T cells from blood. Subset denoted: CD45RO-CCR7+CD27+CD95- naive CD8+ T cells expressing CXCR3 (TNR3+). CDR3 region: CASRLQQRQSPQRGGYTF.